This entry lists 3 T cell receptor beta chains sequenced from one sample in a study of blood T cell repertoires in COVID-19. TCRdb keeps only in-frame clones here, not all; method: immunoSEQ multiplex PCR. This table holds about 410,000 clones, 80% to 95% found once. Sequenced sample: PBMCs or T cells enriched from blood (not recorded which). The receptor set was obtained from a man between 18 and 29 years old who had recovered from COVID-19.

The chain uses TRBV6-5 and TRBJ1-2; D gene ambiguous. This CDR3 has 14 amino acids. Germline CDR1 reads MNHEY; CDR2 reads SVGAGI. Trimming stripped 3 bases from V and 1 base from J, with 9 bases between. The CDR3 bases are TGTGCCAGCAGTTATGACAAAGATAACTATGGCTACACCTTC. It yields the protein CASSYDKDNYGYTF.

The V gene is TRBV9, the J gene TRBJ2-6, with 16 positions matching TRBD2. The CDR3 contains 21 residues. The germline gives CDR1 SGDLS, CDR2 YYNGEE. V dropped 4 bases and J dropped 4; count of bases not matched to a gene: 14. The CDR3 sequence: CASSPTLTGTSGRVGANVLTF. The CDR3 DNA reads as TGTGCCAGCAGCCCCACACTTACCGGGACTAGCGGGAGGGTAGGGGCCAACGTCCTGACTTTC.

V usage is TRBV27 and J usage is TRBJ1-2, with 9 bases matching TRBD1. CDR3 length equals 12 residues. After removal of 8 bases from V and 8 bases from J, the junction contained 6 bases not matched to a gene. Germline loops: CDR1 MNHEY, CDR2 SMNVEV (reference sequence). CDR3 coding DNA: TGTGCCAGCGGCGGGACAGGGTACGGCTACACCTTC. Amino acids: CASGGTGYGYTF.